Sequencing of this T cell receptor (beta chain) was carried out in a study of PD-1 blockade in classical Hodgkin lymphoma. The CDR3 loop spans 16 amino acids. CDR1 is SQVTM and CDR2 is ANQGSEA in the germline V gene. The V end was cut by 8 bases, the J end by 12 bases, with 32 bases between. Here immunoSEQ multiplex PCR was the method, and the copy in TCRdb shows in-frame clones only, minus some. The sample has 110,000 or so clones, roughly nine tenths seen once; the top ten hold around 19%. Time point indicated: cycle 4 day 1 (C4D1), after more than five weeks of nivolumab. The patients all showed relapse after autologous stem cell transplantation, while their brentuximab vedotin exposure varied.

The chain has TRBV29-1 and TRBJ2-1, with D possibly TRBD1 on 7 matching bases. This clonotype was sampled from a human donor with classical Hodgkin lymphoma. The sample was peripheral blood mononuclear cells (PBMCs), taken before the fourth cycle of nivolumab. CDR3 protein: CSPYLPGGTAEYGQFF. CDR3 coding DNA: TGCAGCCCTTACTTACCAGGGGGGACCGCAGAATATGGGCAGTTCTTC.